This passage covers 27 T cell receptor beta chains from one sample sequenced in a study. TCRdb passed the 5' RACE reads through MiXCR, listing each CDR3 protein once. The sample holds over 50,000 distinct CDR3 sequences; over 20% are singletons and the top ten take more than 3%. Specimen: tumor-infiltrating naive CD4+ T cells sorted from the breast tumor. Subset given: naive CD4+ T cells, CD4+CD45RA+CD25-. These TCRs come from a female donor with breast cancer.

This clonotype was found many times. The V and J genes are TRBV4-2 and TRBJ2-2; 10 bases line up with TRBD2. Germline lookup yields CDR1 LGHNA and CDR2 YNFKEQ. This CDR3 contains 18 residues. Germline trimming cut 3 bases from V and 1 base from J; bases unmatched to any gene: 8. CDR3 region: CASSHPSGSIENTGELFF. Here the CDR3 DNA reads TGTGCCAGCAGCCATCCTAGCGGGAGTATCGAGAACACCGGGGAGCTGTTTTTT.

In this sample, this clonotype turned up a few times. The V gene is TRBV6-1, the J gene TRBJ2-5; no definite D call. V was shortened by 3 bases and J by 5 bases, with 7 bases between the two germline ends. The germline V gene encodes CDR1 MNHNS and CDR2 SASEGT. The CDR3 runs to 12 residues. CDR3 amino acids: CASSDTGETQYF. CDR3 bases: TGTGCCAGCAGTGACACTGGGGAGACCCAGTACTTC.

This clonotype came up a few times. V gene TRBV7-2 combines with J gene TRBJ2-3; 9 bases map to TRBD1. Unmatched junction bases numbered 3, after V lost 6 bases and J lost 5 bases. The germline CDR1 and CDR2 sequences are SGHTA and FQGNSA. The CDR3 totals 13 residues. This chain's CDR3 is CASRTGGGDTQYF. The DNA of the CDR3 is TGTGCCAGCAGGACAGGGGGGGGAGATACGCAGTATTTT.

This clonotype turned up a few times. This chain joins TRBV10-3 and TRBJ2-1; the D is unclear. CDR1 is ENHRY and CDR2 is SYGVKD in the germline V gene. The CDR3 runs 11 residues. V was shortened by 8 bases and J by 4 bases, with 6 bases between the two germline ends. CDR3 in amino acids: CAIGEYNEQFF. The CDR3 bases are TGTGCCATCGGCGAATACAATGAGCAGTTCTTC.

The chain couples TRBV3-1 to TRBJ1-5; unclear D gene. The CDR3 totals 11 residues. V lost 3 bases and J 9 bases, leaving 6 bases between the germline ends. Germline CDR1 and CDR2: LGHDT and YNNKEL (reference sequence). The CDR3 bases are TGTGCCAGCAGCCACCCGGGGCCCCAGCATTTT. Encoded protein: CASSHPGPQHF.

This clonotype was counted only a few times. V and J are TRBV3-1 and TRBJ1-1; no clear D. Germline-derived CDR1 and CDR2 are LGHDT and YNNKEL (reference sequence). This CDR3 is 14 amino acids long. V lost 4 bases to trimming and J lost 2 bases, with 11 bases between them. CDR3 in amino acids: CASSRTTDNTEAFF. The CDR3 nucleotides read TGTGCCAGCAGCCGAACGACGGATAACACTGAAGCTTTCTTT.

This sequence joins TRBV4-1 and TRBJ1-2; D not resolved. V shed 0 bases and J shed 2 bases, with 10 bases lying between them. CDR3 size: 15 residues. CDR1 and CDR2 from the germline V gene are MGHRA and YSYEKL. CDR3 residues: CASSQEKLGNYGYTF. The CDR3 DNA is TGCGCCAGCAGCCAAGAGAAGCTCGGCAACTATGGCTACACCTTC.

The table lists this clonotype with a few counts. The CDR3 coding sequence is TGTGCCAGCAGCTCCCAAGGTGGCTCCTACGAGCAGTACTTC. Amino acids: CASSSQGGSYEQYF. The V and J genes are TRBV7-2 and TRBJ2-7; D is uncertain. The CDR3 covers 14 residues. V was pared by 4 bases and J by 0 bases, with 10 bases between. Germline CDR1 and CDR2: SGHTA and FQGNSA.

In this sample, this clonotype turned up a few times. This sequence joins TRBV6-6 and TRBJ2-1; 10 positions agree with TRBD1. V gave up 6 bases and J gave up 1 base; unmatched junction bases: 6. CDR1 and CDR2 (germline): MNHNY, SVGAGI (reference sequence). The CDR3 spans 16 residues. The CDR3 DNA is TGTGCCAGCAGACCGAGGACAGGGGGATCCTACAATGAGCAGTTCTTC. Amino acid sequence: CASRPRTGGSYNEQFF.

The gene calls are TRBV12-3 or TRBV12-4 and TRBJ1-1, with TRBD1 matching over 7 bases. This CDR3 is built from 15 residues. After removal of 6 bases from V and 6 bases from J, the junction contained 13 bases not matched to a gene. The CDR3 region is CASRSQTGRLSEAFF. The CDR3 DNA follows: TGTGCCAGCAGAAGCCAGACAGGGAGGCTGTCTGAAGCTTTCTTT.

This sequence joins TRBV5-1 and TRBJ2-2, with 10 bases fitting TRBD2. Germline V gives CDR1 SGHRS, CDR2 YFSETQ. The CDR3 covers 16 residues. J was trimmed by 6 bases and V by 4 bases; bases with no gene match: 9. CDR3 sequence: CASSPRAAGGPGELFF. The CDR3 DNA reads TGCGCCAGCAGCCCGCGAGCAGCGGGAGGGCCCGGGGAGCTGTTTTTT.

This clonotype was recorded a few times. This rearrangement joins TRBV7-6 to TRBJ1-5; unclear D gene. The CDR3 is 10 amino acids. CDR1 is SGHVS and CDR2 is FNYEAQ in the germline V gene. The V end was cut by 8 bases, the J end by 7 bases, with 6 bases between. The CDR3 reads CASSRQPQHF. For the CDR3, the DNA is TGTGCCAGCTCCCGCCAGCCCCAGCATTTT.

CDR3 DNA: TGCAGTGCTAGAGATCGGAACTCTGGGACTGAAGCTTTCTTT. Translating gives CSARDRNSGTEAFF. V usage is TRBV20-1 and J usage is TRBJ1-1; D remains ambiguous. The germline V gene encodes CDR1 DFQATT and CDR2 SNEGSKA (reference sequence). With 0 bases removed from V and 5 bases from J, the gap between germline ends came to 13 bases. This CDR3 has 14 amino acids.

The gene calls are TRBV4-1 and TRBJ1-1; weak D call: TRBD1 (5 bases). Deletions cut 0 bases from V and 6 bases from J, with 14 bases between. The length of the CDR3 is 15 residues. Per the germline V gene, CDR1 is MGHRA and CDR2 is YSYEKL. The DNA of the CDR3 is TGCGCCAGCAGCCAAGAAGGGGTTCTATATTCTGAAGCTTTCTTT. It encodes CASSQEGVLYSEAFF.

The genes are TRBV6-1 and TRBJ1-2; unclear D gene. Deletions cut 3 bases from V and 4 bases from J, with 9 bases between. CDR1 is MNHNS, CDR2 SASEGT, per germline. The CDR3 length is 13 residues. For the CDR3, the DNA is TGTGCCAGCAGTGAGCGGGGATTCTATGGCTACACCTTC. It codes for CASSERGFYGYTF.

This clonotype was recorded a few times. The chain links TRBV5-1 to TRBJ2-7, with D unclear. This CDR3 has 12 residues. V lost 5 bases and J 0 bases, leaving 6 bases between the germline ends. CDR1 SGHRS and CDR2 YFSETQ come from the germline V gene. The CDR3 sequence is CASSVDSYEQYF. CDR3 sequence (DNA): TGCGCCAGCAGTGTGGACTCCTACGAGCAGTACTTC.

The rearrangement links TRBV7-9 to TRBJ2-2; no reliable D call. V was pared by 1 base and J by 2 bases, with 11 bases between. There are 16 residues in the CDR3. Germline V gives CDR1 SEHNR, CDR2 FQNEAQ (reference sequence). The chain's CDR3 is CASSLVVTANTGELFF. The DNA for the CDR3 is TGTGCCAGCAGCTTAGTAGTCACGGCTAACACCGGGGAGCTGTTTTTT. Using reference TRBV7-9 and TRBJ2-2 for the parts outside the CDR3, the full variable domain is DTGVSQNPRHKITKRGQNVTFRCDPISEHNRLYWYRQTLGQGPEFLTYFQNEAQLEKSRLLSDRFSAERPKGSFSTLEIQRTEQGDSAMYLCASSLVVTANTGELFFGEGSRLTVL.

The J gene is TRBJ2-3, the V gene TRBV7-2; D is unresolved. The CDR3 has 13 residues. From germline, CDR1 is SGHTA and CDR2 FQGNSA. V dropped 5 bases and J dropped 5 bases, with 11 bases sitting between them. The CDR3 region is CASSDRLGDTQYF. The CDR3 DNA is TGTGCCAGCAGCGACCGCTTAGGAGATACGCAGTATTTT.

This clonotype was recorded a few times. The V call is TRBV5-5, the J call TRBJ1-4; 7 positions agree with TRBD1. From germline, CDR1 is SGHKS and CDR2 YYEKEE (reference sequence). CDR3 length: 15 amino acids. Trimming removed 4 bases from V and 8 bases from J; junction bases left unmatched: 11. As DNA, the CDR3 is TGTGCCAGCAGCAGACGACAGGGATATCAAGAAAAACTGTTTTTT. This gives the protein CASSRRQGYQEKLFF.

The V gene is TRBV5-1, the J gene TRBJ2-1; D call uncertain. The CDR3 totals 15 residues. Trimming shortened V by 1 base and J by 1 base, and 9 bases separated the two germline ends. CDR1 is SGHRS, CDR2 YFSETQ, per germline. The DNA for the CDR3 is TGCGCCAGCAGCTTGCGGCAGGCATCCTACAATGAGCAGTTCTTC. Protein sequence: CASSLRQASYNEQFF.

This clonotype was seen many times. The CDR3 DNA reads as TGCAGCGTTGTGGGCCAGGTGTCGAGCAATGAGCAGTTCTTC. Its translation: CSVVGQVSSNEQFF. The rearrangement uses TRBV29-1 and TRBJ2-1; D remains ambiguous. The germline V gene has CDR1 SQVTM and CDR2 ANQGSEA. The V end lost 4 bases, the J end lost 6 bases, and 16 bases lay between the germline ends. This CDR3 is 14 amino acids long.

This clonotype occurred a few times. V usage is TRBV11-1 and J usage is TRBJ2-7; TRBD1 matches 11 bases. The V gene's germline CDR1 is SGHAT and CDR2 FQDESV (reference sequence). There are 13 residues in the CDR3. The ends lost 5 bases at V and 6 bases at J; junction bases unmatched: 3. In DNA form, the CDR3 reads TGTGCCAGCAGCCGGACAGGGGGCTTCGAGCAGTACTTC. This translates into CASSRTGGFEQYF.

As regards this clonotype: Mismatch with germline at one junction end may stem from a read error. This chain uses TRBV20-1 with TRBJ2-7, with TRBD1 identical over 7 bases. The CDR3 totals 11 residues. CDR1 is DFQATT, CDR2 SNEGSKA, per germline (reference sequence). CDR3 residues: CSATRAQGSTF. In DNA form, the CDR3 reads TGCAGTGCTACACGCGCACAGGGGTCTACTTTC.

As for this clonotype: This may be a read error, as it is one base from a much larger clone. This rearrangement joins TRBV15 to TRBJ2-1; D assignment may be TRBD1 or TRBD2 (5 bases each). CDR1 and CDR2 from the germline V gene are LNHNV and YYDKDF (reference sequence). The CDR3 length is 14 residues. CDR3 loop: CAPSDPQGTYEQFF. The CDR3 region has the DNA TGTGCCCCCAGCGACCCGCAAGGGACGTATGAGCAGTTCTTC.

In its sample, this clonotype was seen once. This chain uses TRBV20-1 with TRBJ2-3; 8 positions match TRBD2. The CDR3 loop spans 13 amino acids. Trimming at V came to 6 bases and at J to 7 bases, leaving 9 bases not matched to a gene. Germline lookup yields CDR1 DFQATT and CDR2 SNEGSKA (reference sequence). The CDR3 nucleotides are TGCAGTGCCGCGGGAGGCCCAGGAAATACGCAGTATTTT. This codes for CSAAGGPGNTQYF.

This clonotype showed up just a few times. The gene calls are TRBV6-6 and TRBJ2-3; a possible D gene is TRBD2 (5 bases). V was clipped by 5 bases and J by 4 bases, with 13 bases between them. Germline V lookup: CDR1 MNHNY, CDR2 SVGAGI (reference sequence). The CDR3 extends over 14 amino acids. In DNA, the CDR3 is TGTGCCAGCAGTCTCGAGGGTTTTTCAGATACGCAGTATTTT. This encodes CASSLEGFSDTQYF.

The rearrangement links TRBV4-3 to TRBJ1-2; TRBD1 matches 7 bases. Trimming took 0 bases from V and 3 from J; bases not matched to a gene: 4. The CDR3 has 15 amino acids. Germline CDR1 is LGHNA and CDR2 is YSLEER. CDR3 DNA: TGCGCCAGCAGCCAAGATCCCGGGACAGACTATGGCTACACCTTC. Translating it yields CASSQDPGTDYGYTF.